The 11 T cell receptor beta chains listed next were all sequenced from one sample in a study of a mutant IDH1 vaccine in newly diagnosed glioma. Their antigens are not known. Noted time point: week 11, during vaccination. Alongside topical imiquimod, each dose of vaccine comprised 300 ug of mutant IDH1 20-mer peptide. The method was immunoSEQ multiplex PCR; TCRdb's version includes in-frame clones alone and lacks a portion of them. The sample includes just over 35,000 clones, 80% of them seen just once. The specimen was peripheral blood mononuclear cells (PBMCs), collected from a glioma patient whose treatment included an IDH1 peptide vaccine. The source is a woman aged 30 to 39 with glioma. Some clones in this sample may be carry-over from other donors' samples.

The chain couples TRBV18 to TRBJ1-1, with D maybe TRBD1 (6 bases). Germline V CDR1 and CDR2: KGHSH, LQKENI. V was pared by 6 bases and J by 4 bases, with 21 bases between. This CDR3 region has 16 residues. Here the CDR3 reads CASSPRGVALGTEAFF. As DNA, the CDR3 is TGTGCCAGCTCCCCCAGGGGTGTGGCCCTCGGCACTGAAGCTTTCTTT.

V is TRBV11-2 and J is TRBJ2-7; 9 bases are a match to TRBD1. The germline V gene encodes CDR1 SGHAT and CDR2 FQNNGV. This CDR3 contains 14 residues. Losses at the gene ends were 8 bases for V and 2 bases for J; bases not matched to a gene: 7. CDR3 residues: CASGDRVLAYEQYF. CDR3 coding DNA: TGTGCCAGCGGGGACAGGGTTTTAGCCTACGAGCAGTACTTC.

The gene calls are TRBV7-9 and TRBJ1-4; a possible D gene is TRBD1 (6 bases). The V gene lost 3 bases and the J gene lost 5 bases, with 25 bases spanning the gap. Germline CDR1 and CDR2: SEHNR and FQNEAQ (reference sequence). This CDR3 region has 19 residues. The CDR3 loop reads CASSLAGADLLGWNEKLFF. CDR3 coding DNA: TGTGCCAGCAGCTTGGCGGGGGCGGACCTCCTGGGGTGGAATGAAAAACTGTTTTTT.

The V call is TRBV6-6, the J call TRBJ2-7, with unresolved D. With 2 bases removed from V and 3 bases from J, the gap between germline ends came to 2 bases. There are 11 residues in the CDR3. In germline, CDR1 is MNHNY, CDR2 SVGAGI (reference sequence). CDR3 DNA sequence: TGTGCCAGCAGTTACAACTACGAGCAGTACTTC. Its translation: CASSYNYEQYF.

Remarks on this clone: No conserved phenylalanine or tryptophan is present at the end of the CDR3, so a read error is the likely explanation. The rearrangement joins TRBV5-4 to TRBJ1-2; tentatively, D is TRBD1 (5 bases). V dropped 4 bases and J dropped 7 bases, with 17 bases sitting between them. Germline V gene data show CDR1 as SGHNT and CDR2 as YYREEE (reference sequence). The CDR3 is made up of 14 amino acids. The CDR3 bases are TGTGCCAGCAGCCCCACCGGGACGGTGGGTGGCTACACCTCC. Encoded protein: CASSPTGTVGGYTS.

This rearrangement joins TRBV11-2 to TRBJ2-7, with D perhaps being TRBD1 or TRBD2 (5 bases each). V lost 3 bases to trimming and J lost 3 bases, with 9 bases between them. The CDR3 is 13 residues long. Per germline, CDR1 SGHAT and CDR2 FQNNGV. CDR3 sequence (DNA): TGTGCCAGCAGCTTGGGGGTGCGCTACGAGCAGTACTTC. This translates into CASSLGVRYEQYF.

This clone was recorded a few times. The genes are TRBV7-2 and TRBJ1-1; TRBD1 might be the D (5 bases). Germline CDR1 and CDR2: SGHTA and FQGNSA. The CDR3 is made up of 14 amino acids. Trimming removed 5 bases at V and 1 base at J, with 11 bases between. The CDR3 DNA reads TGTGCCAGCAGCCGACAGTCGGCGAACACTGAAGCTTTCTTT. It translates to CASSRQSANTEAFF. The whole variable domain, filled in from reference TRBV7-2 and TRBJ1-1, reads GAGVSQSPSNKVTEKGKDVELRCDPISGHTALYWYRQSLGQGLEFLIYFQGNSAPDKSGLPSDRFSAERTGGSVSTLTIQRTQQEDSAVYLCASSRQSANTEAFFGQGTRLTVV.

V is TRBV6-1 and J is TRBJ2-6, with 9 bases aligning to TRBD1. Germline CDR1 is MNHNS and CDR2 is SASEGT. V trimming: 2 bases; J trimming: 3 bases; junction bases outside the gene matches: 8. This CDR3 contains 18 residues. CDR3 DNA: TGTGCCAGCAGTGAACCCGGACAGGGGTGGTTTGGGGCCAACGTCCTGACTTTC. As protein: CASSEPGQGWFGANVLTF.

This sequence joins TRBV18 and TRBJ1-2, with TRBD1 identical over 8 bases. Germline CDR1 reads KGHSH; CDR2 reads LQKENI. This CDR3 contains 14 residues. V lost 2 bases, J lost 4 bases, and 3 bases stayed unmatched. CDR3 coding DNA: TGTGCCAGCTCACCAGGGGACAGGACCTATGGCTACACCTTC. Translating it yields CASSPGDRTYGYTF.

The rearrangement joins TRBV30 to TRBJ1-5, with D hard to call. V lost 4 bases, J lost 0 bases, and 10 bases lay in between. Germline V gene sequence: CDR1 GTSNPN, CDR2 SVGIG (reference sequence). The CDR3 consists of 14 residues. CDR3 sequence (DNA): TGTGCCTGGAAGGCGCCCTATAGCAATCAGCCCCAGCATTTT. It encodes CAWKAPYSNQPQHF.

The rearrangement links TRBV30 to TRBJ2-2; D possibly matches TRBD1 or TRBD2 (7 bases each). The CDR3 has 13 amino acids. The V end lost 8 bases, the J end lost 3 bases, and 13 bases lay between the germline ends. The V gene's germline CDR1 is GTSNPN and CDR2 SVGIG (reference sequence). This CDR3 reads CAQGGEYTGELFF. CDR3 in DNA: TGTGCCCAGGGGGGGGAGTACACCGGGGAGCTGTTTTTT.